The 18 T cell receptor beta chains given below trace back to one sample, sequenced in a study of cytomegalovirus exposure and HLA in healthy donors. With 60 Vbeta and 13 Jbeta primers, the PCR was carried out. Clones were read by immunoSEQ multiplex PCR, and TCRdb kept only the in-frame ones, dropping some. The sample holds over 150,000 clones, about four fifths seen once. Sequencing used PBMCs. These receptors were obtained from a man between 18 and 29 years old in good health and CMV-seronegative.

This sequence joins TRBV6-1 and TRBJ2-5; 9 nucleotides agree with TRBD2. Germline loops: CDR1 MNHNS, CDR2 SASEGT. The CDR3 loop spans 15 amino acids. The CDR3 region is CACVAGGPVRETQYF. The DNA of the CDR3 is TGTGCTTGTGTGGCGGGAGGGCCGGTCAGGGAGACCCAGTACTTC.

V is TRBV27 and J is TRBJ2-7, with 11 bases fitting TRBD2. The CDR3 has 15 amino acids. With 7 bases clipped from V and 1 base from J, the junction kept 6 bases outside the gene matches. In germline, CDR1 is MNHEY, CDR2 SMNVEV (reference sequence). CDR3 residues: CASKELAGGSYEQYF. For the CDR3, the DNA is TGTGCCAGCAAAGAGCTAGCGGGAGGTTCCTACGAGCAGTACTTC.

This rearrangement joins TRBV11-3 to TRBJ1-1; 9 nucleotides match TRBD1. CDR3 size: 14 residues. Germline assignment: CDR1 SGHNT and CDR2 YENEEA. Losses at the gene ends were 1 base for V and 7 bases for J; bases not matched to a gene: 4. CDR3: CASSLVTGGDEAFF. The CDR3 DNA is TGTGCCAGCAGCTTAGTCACAGGGGGCGATGAAGCTTTCTTT. Complete variable domain (other parts from reference TRBV11-3 and TRBJ1-1): EAGVVQSPRYKIIEKKQPVAFWCNPISGHNTLYWYLQNLGQGPELLIRYENEEAVDDSQLPKDRFSAERLKGVDSTLKIQPAELGDSAVYLCASSLVTGGDEAFFGQGTRLTVV.

This clone was seen once. The chain couples TRBV4-1 to TRBJ2-7; TRBD1 aligns across 9 bases. This CDR3 contains 14 residues. The V segment lost 1 base and the J segment 3 bases; nucleotides outside the gene matches: 1. Germline V gives CDR1 MGHRA, CDR2 YSYEKL. CDR3 in DNA: TGCGCCAGCAGCCAAGCGGGACAGGGCTACGAGCAGTACTTC. This codes for CASSQAGQGYEQYF.

V usage is TRBV25-1 and J usage is TRBJ2-7, with 7 bases that match TRBD1. The CDR3 covers 15 residues. The junction had 7 bases not matched to a gene; V was cut back by 5 bases and J by 0 bases. Looked up from germline, CDR1 is MGHDK and CDR2 is SYGVNS. CDR3 amino acids: CASSKGTESSYEQYF. Written as DNA, the CDR3 is TGTGCCAGCAGTAAAGGGACAGAGAGCTCCTACGAGCAGTACTTC.

The chain carries TRBV2 and TRBJ2-1; 10 bases line up with TRBD2. Germline V gives CDR1 SNHLY, CDR2 FYNNEI. Trimming took 6 bases from V and 5 from J; bases not matched to a gene: 4. The CDR3 is made up of 14 amino acids. CDR3 in DNA: TGTGCCAGCAGGAGTAGCGGGGGGAACAATGAGCAGTTCTTC. Its translation is CASRSSGGNNEQFF. Supplemented by reference TRBV2 and TRBJ2-1, the full variable domain reads EPEVTQTPSHQVTQMGQEVILRCVPISNHLYFYWYRQILGQKVEFLVSFYNNEISEKSEIFDDQFSVERPDGSNFTLKIRSTKLEDSAMYFCASRSSGGNNEQFFGPGTRLTVL.

This clone was seen a few times. The chain employs TRBV4-3 and TRBJ2-3, with 8 bases lining up with TRBD2. The CDR3 loop spans 13 amino acids. The germline V gene encodes CDR1 LGHNA and CDR2 YSLEER. The trim removed 0 bases at V and 9 bases at J, leaving 2 bases unmatched. CDR3: CASSQDGGGTQYF. The CDR3, as DNA: TGCGCCAGCAGCCAAGATGGCGGGGGGACGCAGTATTTT.

The chain couples TRBV7-8 to TRBJ2-7, with a tentative D call TRBD1 (6 bases). Per germline, CDR1 SGHVS and CDR2 FQNEAQ. The CDR3 totals 16 residues. Between the trimmed V and J ends, which lost 4 bases and 3 bases, there was a span of 19 bases. CDR3 sequence: CASSSFERRDIYEQYF. CDR3 sequence (DNA): TGTGCCAGCAGCTCCTTCGAGCGCCGGGACATCTACGAGCAGTACTTC.

This clone was seen just once. This chain links TRBV28 with TRBJ2-1, with D unclear. This CDR3 comprises 14 residues. Germline CDR1 and CDR2: MDHEN and SYDVKM. V was shortened by 5 bases and J by 4 bases, with 12 bases between the two germline ends. The CDR3 sequence is CASSPGGGYNEQFF. Here the CDR3 DNA reads TGTGCCAGCAGTCCCGGCGGCGGATACAATGAGCAGTTCTTC.

This chain joins TRBV10-3 and TRBJ1-5; 9 bases align to TRBD1. CDR3 length: 15 residues. With 5 bases clipped from V and 5 bases from J, the junction kept 7 bases outside the gene matches. CDR1 is ENHRY, CDR2 SYGVKD, per germline. CDR3 sequence (DNA): TGTGCCATCAGTAAACAGGGGGCGGTGGATCAGCCCCAGCATTTT. Its protein is CAISKQGAVDQPQHF.

The chain has TRBV29-1 and TRBJ2-7; 13 nucleotides align to TRBD2. V was clipped by 4 bases and J by 3 bases; unmatched bases: 3. This CDR3 is 14 amino acids long. The germline V gene has CDR1 SQVTM and CDR2 ANQGSEA. The CDR3 loop is CSVGGLAGDYEQYF. The CDR3 DNA sequence: TGCAGCGTTGGCGGACTAGCGGGAGACTACGAGCAGTACTTC.

The rearrangement links TRBV28 to TRBJ1-2, with no clear D. The CDR3 is 11 residues long. V gave up 6 bases and J gave up 2 bases, with 4 bases separating them. Germline V CDR1 and CDR2: MDHEN, SYDVKM. The DNA of the CDR3 is TGTGCCAGCAGCCTAAACTATGGCTACACCTTC. It translates to CASSLNYGYTF.

This chain connects TRBV7-9 to TRBJ2-1; 8 bases fit TRBD1. The CDR3 totals 12 residues. Trimming removed 11 bases from V and 2 bases from J; junction bases left unmatched: 2. CDR1 SEHNR and CDR2 FQNEAQ come from the germline V gene (reference sequence). The CDR3 is CAGQGTYNEQFF. In nucleotides, the CDR3 is TGTGCCGGACAGGGAACCTACAATGAGCAGTTCTTC.

This chain uses TRBV5-4 with TRBJ2-3, with 12 bases fitting TRBD2. Germline V gene data show CDR1 as SGHNT and CDR2 as YYREEE (reference sequence). This CDR3 comprises 17 residues. The J segment lost 2 bases and the V segment lost 4 bases, leaving 8 bases of the junction unmatched. CDR3 sequence reads: CASSPRTSGGLTDTQYF. The DNA of the CDR3 is TGTGCCAGCAGCCCCAGAACTAGCGGGGGGCTCACAGATACGCAGTATTTT.

This clone showed up just once. The V gene is TRBV6-1, the J gene TRBJ2-7, with 8 positions matching TRBD1. CDR3 size: 16 residues. The trim removed 1 base at V and 1 base at J, leaving 6 bases unmatched. Germline values: CDR1 MNHNS, CDR2 SASEGT. DNA for the CDR3: TGTGCCAGCAGTGAAGTATGGTGGACAGGGTCCTACGAGCAGTACTTC. It codes for CASSEVWWTGSYEQYF.

This clone has only one observation. The chain has TRBV5-4 and TRBJ1-6; D remains unclear. V was trimmed by 4 bases and J by 7 bases, leaving 21 bases between them. CDR3 size: 17 residues. CDR1 SGHNT and CDR2 YYREEE come from the germline V gene (reference sequence). Written as DNA, the CDR3 is TGTGCCAGCAGCCTTTACGCCCGGGCCGGGAACAATTCACCCCTCCACTTT. Translation: CASSLYARAGNNSPLHF. The full variable domain, in which reference TRBV5-4 and TRBJ1-6 provide the parts outside the CDR3, is ETGVTQSPTHLIKTRGQQVTLRCSSQSGHNTVSWYQQALGQGPQFIFQYYREEENGRGNFPPRFSGLQFPNYSSELNVNALELDDSALYLCASSLYARAGNNSPLHFGNGTRLTVT.

This clone has a handful of counts. The gene calls are TRBV7-2 and TRBJ2-5, with 10 bases identical to TRBD1. Per the germline V gene, CDR1 is SGHTA and CDR2 is FQGNSA. Trimming removed 5 bases from V and 0 bases from J; junction bases left unmatched: 6. This CDR3 is built from 16 residues. CDR3 residues: CASSGRDRGHQETQYF. The CDR3 bases are TGTGCCAGCAGCGGCCGGGACAGGGGACACCAAGAGACCCAGTACTTC.

This sequence joins TRBV5-1 and TRBJ1-1; no firm D call. CDR1 is SGHRS and CDR2 is YFSETQ in the germline V gene. The CDR3 runs 12 residues. Deletions cut 7 bases from V and 4 bases from J, with 11 bases between. The CDR3 is CASFTAGTEAFF. CDR3 DNA: TGCGCCAGCTTCACGGCGGGCACTGAAGCTTTCTTT.